The present TCR beta chain was sequenced within a study of cytomegalovirus exposure and HLA in healthy donors. Produced via immunoSEQ multiplex PCR; TCRdb's table is partial and in-frame only. The sample has 120,000 to 150,000 clones; approximately 90% are singletons. The CDR3 is 14 residues long. The germline gives CDR1 LNHDA, CDR2 SQIVND (reference sequence). V was trimmed by 6 bases and J by 2 bases, leaving 11 bases between them. Study results and caveats: The authors enumerated over 150 TCR beta chains as linked to cytomegalovirus. In vitro assays verified that three CMV-associated chains recognized CMV antigens specifically. That first-cohort TCR clusters tended to co-occur in the 120 or so validation repertoires was found in a later analysis. Using the classifier, cytomegalovirus status was reportedly diagnosed with high specificity and sensitivity.

To note about this clone: Its antigen is as yet unknown.

The chain links TRBV19 to TRBJ2-1; weak D call: TRBD1 (6 bases). Input material: PBMCs. The sequence derives from a man younger than 30 in good health and CMV-seropositive. Written as DNA, the CDR3 is TGTGCCAGTAGCGGACAGAAGACCTACAATGAGCAGTTCTTC. Translated: CASSGQKTYNEQFF. Filled out from reference TRBV19 and TRBJ2-1, the complete variable domain reads DGGITQSPKYLFRKEGQNVTLSCEQNLNHDAMYWYRQDPGQGLRLIYYSQIVNDFQKGDIAEGYSVSREKKESFPLTVTSAQKNPTAFYLCASSGQKTYNEQFFGPGTRLTVL.